This T cell receptor (beta chain) was identified during a study of response to subunit inactivated influenza vaccine. Study-wide points: The authors put forward the suggestion that each seasonal influenza vaccination may bring in only a limited number of new T cells.

TCRdb reprocessed the RT-PCR reads via MiXCR and lists one record per CDR3 protein. This table has over 650,000 distinct CDR3 sequences, less than 20% appearing once. This clonotype has just a few counts. What it binds is not known. CDR3 length: 15 amino acids. V was clipped by 5 bases and J by 3 bases; unmatched bases: 4. Germline loops: CDR1 SGHKS, CDR2 YYEKEE (reference sequence). Source: PBMCs from blood, taken roughly 5 days after vaccination. The TCR was taken from a man in his fifties or sixties who received an inactivated influenza vaccine. This chain connects TRBV5-5 to TRBJ2-3; 12 bases are a match to TRBD2. CDR3 DNA: TGTGCCAGCAGAGCGACTAGCGGGAGAACAGATACGCAGTATTTT. Residues: CASRATSGRTDTQYF. The full variable domain, completed using reference TRBV5-5 and TRBJ2-3, is DAGVTQSPTHLIKTRGQQVTLRCSPISGHKSVSWYQQVLGQGPQFIFQYYEKEERGRGNFPDRFSARQFPNYSSELNVNALLLGDSALYLCASRATSGRTDTQYFGPGTRLTVL.